The sequence of this TCR beta chain was determined in a study of T cells in Graves' hyperthyroidism and ophthalmopathy. Study-level points and caveats: From stable hyperthyroidism, ophthalmopathy was set apart by a 13 V-J model. Peripheral blood also featured most of the thyroid clonotypes expanded above 0.001.

After removal of 6 bases from V and 1 base from J, the junction contained 12 bases not matched to a gene. This CDR3 has 17 amino acids. Germline values: CDR1 SGHKS, CDR2 YYEKEE (reference sequence). Together with thyroid ultrasound, orbital computed tomography, serum thyroxine and TRAb, clinical symptoms were used for diagnoses. Amplification of TCR beta CDR3 regions was performed using RNA transcripts as template. The HTBI primer set drove a first-round RT-PCR of the TCR CDR3. From the multiplex PCR reads, TCRdb called clonotypes with MiXCR, one entry per CDR3 protein. The sample lists roughly 500,000 distinct CDR3 sequences, 35% to 55% occurring once. This clonotype was seen at least ten times. Its antigen is undetermined.

The chain links TRBV5-5 to TRBJ2-5, with TRBD2 identical over 10 bases. Sequencing was carried out using peripheral blood or thyroid tissue (not recorded which). This receptor was taken from an adult woman with Graves' disease, either hyperthyroidism or ophthalmopathy (not recorded which). Here the CDR3 DNA reads TGTGCCAGCATCAGCGGGAGGGGTCCCCGGGTCCAAGAGACCCAGTACTTC. Protein: CASISGRGPRVQETQYF.